The clone carrying this TCR beta chain was counted a few times. Its antigen is not identified. Synthesis of TCR cDNA relied on 5'RACE template switching, which attached a universal primer site and UMIs. TCRdb independently ran MiXCR on the 5' RACE reads; one entry per CDR3 protein. The sample shows around 590,000 distinct CDR3 sequences, approximately 13% of them seen only once. This CDR3 is built from 13 residues. CDR1 and CDR2 (germline): DFQATT, SNEGSKA (reference sequence). This sample stems from a study of T cells after yellow fever vaccination. Findings and caveats of the study: Though weaker, the secondary response peaked faster, on day 5 versus 15. In post-booster samples, most primary-vaccination clones reappeared (roughly 96% CD4, about 91% CD8). Clonotype sharing between CD4 and CD8 compartments was small.

The TCR sequence derives from a man aged 25 to 45 who received the YFV17D yellow fever vaccine. The sample was PBMCs, taken on the day of the yellow fever booster vaccination. J is TRBJ2-1 and V is TRBV20-1; 9 bases fit TRBD2. This CDR3 is CSVAGVTRNEQFF. In nucleotides, the CDR3 is TGCAGCGTAGCGGGAGTTACAAGGAATGAGCAGTTCTTC.